These T cell receptor beta chains were read from a single sample in a study of Ad26.COV2.S vaccination and SARS-CoV-2 variants. Generated by immunoSEQ multiplex PCR, the TCRdb table keeps only in-frame clones and is missing some. The sample includes almost 400,000 clones, about 91% seen only once; the top ten take approximately 1.9%. The material sequenced was peripheral blood, taken in a trial of Ad26.COV2.S vaccine versus placebo. The receptors were gathered from a person between 18 and 65 years old who received the Ad26.COV2.S COVID-19 vaccine or a placebo. CDR3s include the opening cysteine and the closing phenylalanine or tryptophan. The D gene is left open where the match is weak. Size values are once, few and many counts, or a class for expanded clones, and some rows have none.

V	J	size	D	DNA	CDR3
TRBV27	TRBJ2-1	NA	NA	TGTGCCAGCAGATTACCTCTGTTGAGCCCTTACAATGAGCAGTTCTTC	CASRLPLLSPYNEQFF
TRBV27	TRBJ1-1	NA	TRBD1	TGTGCCAGCAGTTCCGCCGGACAGGGGGCTGAAGCTTTCTTT	CASSSAGQGAEAFF
TRBV28	TRBJ2-1	NA	NA	TGTGCCAGCAGTTTAGGGCTAGCGATTAGCTCCTACAATGAGCAGTTCTTC	CASSLGLAISSYNEQFF
TRBV11-3	TRBJ2-7	NA	TRBD2	TGTGCCAGCAGCCCCCCTCAGCGGGAGTACGAGCAGTACTTC	CASSPPQREYEQYF
TRBV9	TRBJ1-1	NA	TRBD1	TGTGCCAGCAGCGTAGGGGCAGGGGGTTTGGGTGAAGCTTTCTTT	CASSVGAGGLGEAFF
TRBV7-3	TRBJ2-2	NA	NA	TGTGCCAGCAGCTTGGGAGATTCCCGGGAGCTGTTTTTT	CASSLGDSRELFF
TRBV4-2	TRBJ2-6	once	NA	TGTGCCAGCAGCCAAGTTAGGGGGGTCTCTGGGGCCAACGTCCTGACTTTC	CASSQVRGVSGANVLTF
TRBV7-3	TRBJ2-3	few	NA	TGTGCCAGCAGCTTTAGGGGGATCACAGATACGCAGTATTTT	CASSFRGITDTQYF
TRBV5-4	TRBJ2-1	once	NA	TGTGCCAGCAGCTTGTTGGAAAGCGATGAGCAGTTCTTC	CASSLLESDEQFF
TRBV18	TRBJ1-2	NA	NA	TGTGCCAGCTCACCACCGAGCACAGGCAACTATGGCTACACCTTC	CASSPPSTGNYGYTF
TRBV5-6	TRBJ2-1	NA	NA	TGTGCCAGCAGCTTGCCTTACAATGAGCAGTTCTTC	CASSLPYNEQFF
TRBV7-9	TRBJ2-3	NA	NA	TGTGCCAGCAGCCGAGACCCAGCAGATACGCAGTATTTT	CASSRDPADTQYF
TRBV7-2	TRBJ2-7	once	NA	TGTGCCAGCAGCTTAGGGCGAATCAGCGACTCCTACGAGCAGTACTTC	CASSLGRISDSYEQYF
TRBV6-5	TRBJ2-5	NA	NA	TGTGCCAGCACTCCTATCCAAGAGACCCAGTACTTC	CASTPIQETQYF
TRBV5-6	TRBJ2-3	NA	TRBD2	TGTGCCAGCAGCCCGGACGGGAGGTCTAGCACAGATACGCAGTATTTT	CASSPDGRSSTDTQYF
TRBV18	TRBJ1-4	NA	NA	TGTGCCAGCTCACCACCTAACAGGGCTACTAATGAAAAACTGTTTTTT	CASSPPNRATNEKLFF
TRBV28	TRBJ2-1	NA	NA	TGTGCCAGCAGTTTAATAGTCCGGGATGAGCAGTTCTTC	CASSLIVRDEQFF
TRBV9	TRBJ1-3	NA	NA	TGTGCCAGCAGCGTCGATGGGTACTCTGGAAACACCATATATTTT	CASSVDGYSGNTIYF
TRBV9	TRBJ1-2	NA	TRBD1	TGTGCCAGCAGCGTACGGGACAGCTATGGCTACACCTTC	CASSVRDSYGYTF
TRBV7-7	TRBJ2-1	NA	TRBD1	TGTGCTAGCAGCCCTCCGGGACAGGGTGTTGAGCAGTTCTTC	CASSPPGQGVEQFF
TRBV19	TRBJ1-3	NA	NA	TGTGCCAGTAGTACAAGACCAGGGGTCTCTGGAAACACCATATATTTT	CASSTRPGVSGNTIYF
TRBV11-3	TRBJ2-7	NA	NA	TGTGCCAGCAGCCCGCAGGTACTATCCGAGCAGTACTTC	CASSPQVLSEQYF
TRBV20-1	TRBJ2-1	NA	TRBD2	TGCAGTGCTAGTAAACTTAGCGGGAGACTATCCAATGAGCAGTTCTTC	CSASKLSGRLSNEQFF
TRBV7-2	TRBJ2-5	NA	NA	TGTGCCAGCAGCCCCCTAAGGTCCACAAGCGAGACCCAGTACTTC	CASSPLRSTSETQYF
TRBV7-8	TRBJ2-7	NA	NA	TGTGCCAGCAGCCGGACCTTATACGAGCAGTACTTC	CASSRTLYEQYF
TRBV15	TRBJ2-1	NA	NA	TGTGCCACCAGCAGAGCACGCGGCTCCTACAATGAGCAGTTCTTC	CATSRARGSYNEQFF
TRBV7-6	TRBJ2-1	NA	TRBD2	TGTGCCAGCAGCTTAGTAGGACTAGCCTCCTACAATGAGCAGTTCTTC	CASSLVGLASYNEQFF
TRBV3-1/TRBV3-2	TRBJ1-6	NA	NA	TGTGCCAGCAGCTCCGGACAGTGGGGTTCACCCCTCCACTTT	CASSSGQWGSPLHF
TRBV24-1	TRBJ2-1	NA	NA	TGTGCCACCAGTTTGTACAATGAGCAGTTCTTC	CATSLYNEQFF
TRBV30	TRBJ1-3	NA	NA	TGTGCCTGGAGCGTTACAGGGTTCTCGGCAGGAAACACCATATATTTT	CAWSVTGFSAGNTIYF
TRBV18	TRBJ2-1	NA	NA	TGTGCCAGCTCACCACTAGGGGGCTCCTACAATGAGCAGTTCTTC	CASSPLGGSYNEQFF
TRBV4-1	TRBJ2-2	NA	NA	TGCGCCAGCAGCCAAGTGGGGGGACAGACCTCGAACACCGGGGAGCTGTTTTTT	CASSQVGGQTSNTGELFF
TRBV7-9	TRBJ2-1	NA	NA	TGTGCCAGCAGCCAAATGAGTGAGCAGTTCTTC	CASSQMSEQFF
TRBV11-1	TRBJ2-3	NA	NA	TGTGCCAGCAGCTTAGGTCCGGCCAGCACAGATACGCAGTATTTT	CASSLGPASTDTQYF
TRBV19	TRBJ2-1	NA	TRBD2	TGTGCCAGTCGCCGCCGAGGGACTAACAATGAGCAGTTCTTC	CASRRRGTNNEQFF
TRBV4-2	TRBJ2-6	NA	TRBD2	TGTGCCAGCAGCCAAGCCGGGACTAGCTCAGCTGGGGCCAACGTCCTGACTTTC	CASSQAGTSSAGANVLTF
TRBV12-3/TRBV12-4	TRBJ2-7	NA	TRBD1	TGTGCCAGCAGTTCAGGGGGCGAGCAGTACTTC	CASSSGGEQYF
TRBV30	TRBJ2-6	NA	TRBD1	TGTGCCTGGAGTCCAAAGGGACAGGGGATATCTGGGGCCAACGTCCTGACTTTC	CAWSPKGQGISGANVLTF
TRBV18	TRBJ1-3	NA	NA	TGTGCCAGCTCACCGGCGCGCCGATCTGGAAACACCATATATTTT	CASSPARRSGNTIYF